Below, 5 T cell receptor beta chains from the same sample are listed, as sequenced in a study of breast tumors, draining lymph nodes, adjacent tissues. Axillary draining lymph nodes of breast cancer patients supplied the node samples. TCRdb analysed the multiplex PCR reads with MiXCR anew, one entry per CDR3 protein. The sample gives some 140,000 distinct CDR3 sequences, less than 25% of which show up once; 2.2% is in the top ten. The sample comprised axillary lymph node tissue. All receptors come from a female donor with breast cancer. Some clones in this sample may be carry-over from other donors' samples.

CDR3 sequence reads: CASMRSGSWETQYF. CDR3 DNA: TGTGCCAGCATGCGGAGCGGGAGTTGGGAGACCCAGTACTTC. V usage is TRBV6-1 and J usage is TRBJ2-5, with 8 bases lining up with TRBD2. The CDR3 is made up of 14 amino acids. V was pared by 7 bases and J by 5 bases, with 9 bases of the junction left unmatched. Germline V gene lookup returns CDR1 MNHNS and CDR2 SASEGT.

There are many counts of this clonotype. This chain uses TRBV11-2 with TRBJ1-4; TRBD1 might be the D (5 bases). Trimming cost V 7 bases and J 6 bases, with 15 bases left between them. The CDR3 consists of 14 residues. The germline V gene encodes CDR1 SGHAT and CDR2 FQNNGV. CDR3 DNA sequence: TGTGCCAGCACCCTAAGGGTGGGGCATGAAAAACTGTTTTTT. It translates to CASTLRVGHEKLFF.

The V call is TRBV28, the J call TRBJ2-7; D perhaps matches TRBD2 (6 bases). Germline loops: CDR1 MDHEN, CDR2 SYDVKM. CDR3 size: 15 residues. The V gene lost 5 bases and the J gene lost 7 bases, with 21 bases spanning the gap. CDR3 nucleotides: TGTGCCAGCAGTCCCGGGACGCCGGGGGTGCAGGAGCAGTACTTC. Its protein product is CASSPGTPGVQEQYF.

In this sample, this clonotype turned up many times. The V call is TRBV20-1, the J call TRBJ2-1, with D perhaps given as TRBD1 or TRBD2 (6 bases each). The CDR3 totals 15 residues. CDR1 is DFQATT, CDR2 SNEGSKA, per germline (reference sequence). V was trimmed by 6 bases and J by 7 bases, leaving 22 bases between them. As DNA, the CDR3 is TGCAGTGCACCTCTCCCGGGACTTAGGGGGAATGAGCAGTTCTTC. This codes for CSAPLPGLRGNEQFF.

Only a few counts were recorded for this clonotype. The chain links TRBV28 to TRBJ2-5; 7 positions agree with TRBD2. V shed 1 base and J 5 bases; nucleotides not matched to a gene: 4. The CDR3 is 14 amino acids. CDR1 is MDHEN and CDR2 is SYDVKM in the germline V gene. CDR3 DNA sequence: TGTGCCAGCAGTTTATTCCGGGGGGTGGAGACCCAGTACTTC. This encodes CASSLFRGVETQYF.